Listed here are 30 T cell receptor beta chains from one sample, sequenced in a study of T-cell memory formation after mild COVID-19. TCRdb called the 5' RACE reads again in MiXCR, with one record for every CDR3 protein. The data hold roughly 300,000 distinct CDR3 sequences, with around 15% observed a single time. Specimen: PBMCs or a T cell subset sorted from them (not recorded which). These receptors originate from a young man who had mild COVID-19 (a few samples of this study predate the infection). Cell type and time point are not known.

This clonotype was observed a few times. The chain uses TRBV7-2 and TRBJ1-5; D possibly corresponds to TRBD1 (6 bases). V was cut by 5 bases and J by 7 bases, with 15 bases left in between. CDR3 length: 14 amino acids. CDR1 is SGHTA and CDR2 is FQGNSA in the germline V gene. CDR3 nucleotide sequence: TGTGCCAGCAGCCAACAGGGTTTGGGGCAGCCCCAGCATTTT. It yields the protein CASSQQGLGQPQHF.

This clonotype has ten or more counts. J is TRBJ2-5 and V is TRBV5-1, with 9 bases fitting TRBD2. Germline assignment: CDR1 SGHRS and CDR2 YFSETQ. With 4 bases clipped from V and 3 bases from J, the junction kept 10 bases outside the gene matches. The CDR3 consists of 16 residues. The CDR3 nucleotides read TGCGCCAGCAGCCGAATCTCTAGCGGGATGGAAGAGACCCAGTACTTC. It yields the protein CASSRISSGMEETQYF.

The J gene is TRBJ1-1, the V gene TRBV24-1; 8 bases line up with TRBD1. V lost 9 bases and J lost 6; bases outside the gene matches: 8. Germline values: CDR1 KGHDR, CDR2 SFDVKD. CDR3 size: 13 residues. The CDR3, as DNA: TGTGCCACCGTGGACAGGGCGGGGGCTGAAGCTTTCTTT. Encoded protein: CATVDRAGAEAFF.

Ten or more counts support this clonotype. The chain links TRBV5-1 to TRBJ2-1; 12 bases align to TRBD2. Unmatched junction bases numbered 6, after V lost 3 bases and J lost 8 bases. CDR1 and CDR2 (germline): SGHRS, YFSETQ. The CDR3 consists of 15 residues. This CDR3 is CASSYGLAGLDEQFF. The CDR3 DNA follows: TGCGCCAGCAGCTACGGACTAGCGGGGTTAGATGAGCAGTTCTTC.

This clonotype was picked up a small number of times. This chain joins TRBV5-4 and TRBJ2-5; D is possibly TRBD1 (5 bases). This CDR3 has 15 residues. V was clipped by 7 bases and J by 4 bases, with 20 bases between them. Germline V gene lookup returns CDR1 SGHNT and CDR2 YYREEE (reference sequence). The CDR3 protein is CASASAGQGLETQYF. The CDR3 nucleotides are TGTGCCAGCGCCTCAGCCGGGCAGGGATTAGAGACCCAGTACTTC.

This clonotype was seen more than once but under ten times. J is TRBJ1-1 and V is TRBV9; D remains ambiguous. CDR3 length equals 12 residues. Germline loops: CDR1 SGDLS, CDR2 YYNGEE. Trimming took off 3 bases at V and 3 bases at J, with 6 bases between the two ends. The CDR3 loop reads CASSAWDTEAFF. For the CDR3, the DNA is TGTGCCAGCAGCGCTTGGGACACTGAAGCTTTCTTT.

The V and J genes are TRBV18 and TRBJ2-3; TRBD1 agrees at 8 bases. The CDR3 has 16 residues. Trimming at V came to 5 bases and at J to 2 bases, leaving 9 bases not matched to a gene. Germline CDR1 KGHSH, CDR2 LQKENI. CDR3 residues: CASSSLGQAITDTQYF. DNA for the CDR3: TGTGCCAGCTCATCACTGGGACAGGCCATCACAGATACGCAGTATTTT.

The V call is TRBV20-1, the J call TRBJ2-7; D is possibly TRBD2 (6 bases). The CDR3 length is 12 residues. Germline V CDR1 and CDR2: DFQATT, SNEGSKA (reference sequence). Trimming took off 7 bases at V and 0 bases at J, with 10 bases between the two ends. CDR3 bases: TGCAGTGGACGGGAGAGCTCCTACGAGCAGTACGTC. Translation gives CSGRESSYEQYV.

V gene TRBV12-3 or TRBV12-4 combines with J gene TRBJ1-5, with 10 bases aligning to TRBD1. Trimming removed 1 base from V and 6 bases from J; junction bases left unmatched: 3. This CDR3 contains 15 residues. The chain's CDR3 is CASSLGQGAGQPQHF. DNA of the CDR3: TGTGCCAGCAGTTTAGGACAGGGGGCGGGTCAGCCCCAGCATTTT.

This chain joins TRBV7-3 and TRBJ1-1, with D possibly being TRBD1 (5 bases). V was pared by 4 bases and J by 0 bases, with 15 bases between. The CDR3 totals 16 residues. Germline CDR1 reads SGHTA; CDR2 reads FQGTGA. The CDR3 nucleotides read TGTGCCAGCAGCTACGGACATTTAGCCCTGAACACTGAAGCTTTCTTT. As protein: CASSYGHLALNTEAFF.

This clonotype was seen a handful of times. This rearrangement joins TRBV15 to TRBJ1-5; no clear D gene. This CDR3 spans 12 amino acids. V was trimmed by 6 bases and J by 3 bases, leaving 6 bases between them. Germline-derived CDR1 and CDR2 are LNHNV and YYDKDF (reference sequence). CDR3 in DNA: TGTGCCACCAGGGGGTCCAATCAGCCCCAGCATTTT. Amino acid sequence: CATRGSNQPQHF.

The chain employs TRBV9 and TRBJ2-3; 10 bases agree with TRBD2. The junction had 8 bases not matched to a gene; V was cut back by 3 bases and J by 1 base. The CDR3 contains 17 residues. Per germline, CDR1 SGDLS and CDR2 YYNGEE. In DNA, the CDR3 is TGTGCCAGCAGCGCGACCCTCCTAGCGGGGGGCACAGATACGCAGTATTTT. Amino acids: CASSATLLAGGTDTQYF.

This clonotype was found a few times. CDR3 in DNA: TGCAGCGTTGCATTGACCGGCGGCTACACCTTC. Translating gives CSVALTGGYTF. J is TRBJ1-2 and V is TRBV29-1; D call uncertain. From germline, CDR1 is SQVTM and CDR2 ANQGSEA. CDR3 length: 11 amino acids. V was shortened by 4 bases and J by 8 bases, with 11 bases between the two germline ends.

This clonotype was detected many times. This rearrangement joins TRBV7-6 to TRBJ1-2; no definite D call. This CDR3 is 14 amino acids long. The germline V gene encodes CDR1 SGHVS and CDR2 FNYEAQ. V dropped 6 bases and J dropped 0 bases, with 11 bases sitting between them. The CDR3 sequence is CASSLRATNYGYTF. CDR3 sequence (DNA): TGTGCCAGCAGTCTTCGGGCTACTAACTATGGCTACACCTTC.

This clonotype was detected only a few times. The chain combines TRBV5-5 with TRBJ1-2, with D unresolved. Trimming took off 0 bases at V and 5 bases at J, with 14 bases between the two ends. Per germline, CDR1 SGHKS and CDR2 YYEKEE (reference sequence). The CDR3 sequence is 15 residues long. CDR3: CASSLGQTKEYGYTF. The CDR3 region has the DNA TGTGCCAGCAGCTTGGGACAAACTAAGGAGTATGGCTACACCTTC.

This chain uses TRBV7-2 with TRBJ1-1, with D perhaps matching TRBD1 (5 bases). Germline CDR1 reads SGHTA; CDR2 reads FQGNSA. The CDR3 consists of 13 residues. Trimming shortened V by 6 bases and J by 4 bases, and 12 bases separated the two germline ends. The CDR3, as DNA: TGTGCCAGCAGTCAACAGGTTCGCACTGAAGCTTTCTTT. The encoded protein is CASSQQVRTEAFF.

The table lists this clonotype with a few counts. CDR3 DNA sequence: TGTGCCTGGAGTGTACGGATGAACACTGAAGCTTTCTTT. The encoded protein is CAWSVRMNTEAFF. The rearrangement links TRBV30 to TRBJ1-1, with no clear D. V dropped 0 bases and J dropped 0 bases, with 5 bases sitting between them. The CDR3 spans 13 residues. Germline V gives CDR1 GTSNPN, CDR2 SVGIG (reference sequence).

This clonotype was observed many times. The rearrangement uses TRBV4-1 and TRBJ2-7; 9 positions agree with TRBD1. CDR1 MGHRA and CDR2 YSYEKL come from the germline V gene. The CDR3 contains 16 residues. The ends lost 4 bases at V and 5 bases at J; junction bases unmatched: 12. CDR3 residues: CASSLKTGGAVHEQYF. In DNA form, the CDR3 reads TGCGCCAGCAGCCTAAAAACAGGGGGCGCGGTCCACGAGCAGTACTTC.

J is TRBJ2-2 and V is TRBV7-6; 7 nucleotides align to TRBD2. The germline CDR1 and CDR2 sequences are SGHVS and FNYEAQ. The junction had 3 bases not matched to a gene; V was cut back by 7 bases and J by 4 bases. The CDR3 contains 13 residues. DNA of the CDR3: TGTGCCAGCATTTCGGGGGGCACCGGGGAGCTGTTTTTT. Residues: CASISGGTGELFF. Filled out from reference TRBV7-6 and TRBJ2-2, the complete variable domain reads GAGVSQSPRYKVTKRGQDVALRCDPISGHVSLYWYRQALGQGPEFLTYFNYEAQQDKSGLPNDRFSAERPEGSISTLTIQRTEQRDSAMYRCASISGGTGELFFGEGSRLTVL.

This clonotype was counted at least ten times. J is TRBJ2-7 and V is TRBV6-2 or TRBV6-3, with TRBD1 matching over 7 bases. The germline CDR1 and CDR2 sequences are MNHEY and SVGEGT. V was pared by 2 bases and J by 0 bases, with 4 bases of the junction left unmatched. The CDR3 is 15 residues long. CDR3 coding DNA: TGTGCCAGCAGTTACCAGGGGGAGAGCTCCTACGAGCAGTACTTC. Its protein product is CASSYQGESSYEQYF.

V and J are TRBV6-5 and TRBJ1-1; TRBD1 aligns across 9 bases. The junction had 17 bases not matched to a gene; V was cut back by 0 bases and J by 3 bases. This CDR3 is built from 20 residues. CDR1 MNHEY and CDR2 SVGAGI come from the germline V gene. The CDR3, as DNA: TGTGCCAGCAGTTACTCGAAGCTAACGAGGACAGGGGTGGCGGACACTGAAGCTTTCTTT. Translation gives CASSYSKLTRTGVADTEAFF.

The chain joins TRBV6-2 or TRBV6-3 to TRBJ2-1, with D tentatively TRBD1 (5 bases). CDR3 size: 14 residues. The V end was cut by 0 bases, the J end by 5 bases, with 8 bases between. Germline V gene sequence: CDR1 MNHEY, CDR2 SVGEGT. The CDR3 nucleotides read TGTGCCAGCAGTTACTCGCACAGGAACAATGAGCAGTTCTTC. Protein: CASSYSHRNNEQFF.

The chain employs TRBV12-3 or TRBV12-4 and TRBJ2-3; 8 bases match TRBD2. This CDR3 region has 14 residues. With 7 bases clipped from V and 6 bases from J, the junction kept 9 bases outside the gene matches. The CDR3 DNA sequence: TGTGCCAGCAATACGGCGGGGGGTAGGGATACGCAGTATTTT. Translation gives CASNTAGGRDTQYF.

The gene calls are TRBV12-3 or TRBV12-4 and TRBJ2-3; 7 bases are shared with TRBD1. CDR3 size: 13 residues. Trimming cost V 7 bases and J 6 bases; bases outside gene matches: 7. The CDR3 nucleotides read TGTGCCAGCATGTATGGACAGGCTGATACGCAGTATTTT. Translated, it gives CASMYGQADTQYF.

There are a few counts of this clonotype. This chain links TRBV6-1 with TRBJ1-5, with 7 bases matching TRBD1. V dropped 4 bases and J dropped 4; count of bases not matched to a gene: 10. Germline CDR1 MNHNS, CDR2 SASEGT. The CDR3 is 16 residues long. The CDR3 coding sequence is TGTGCCAGCAGTGTCGGACAGGCCGCTTCGAATCAGCCCCAGCATTTT. Translating it yields CASSVGQAASNQPQHF.

V gene TRBV7-3 combines with J gene TRBJ2-3, with 10 bases fitting TRBD2. V lost 2 bases, J lost 4 bases, and 3 bases stayed unmatched. The CDR3 loop spans 15 amino acids. Looked up from germline, CDR1 is SGHTA and CDR2 is FQGTGA. CDR3 sequence reads: CASSLLAGGSDTQYF. DNA for the CDR3: TGTGCCAGCAGCTTATTAGCGGGGGGATCAGATACGCAGTATTTT.

This clonotype has more than one count but fewer than ten. V and J are TRBV9 and TRBJ2-1, with 7 bases aligning to TRBD2. CDR1 and CDR2 (germline): SGDLS, YYNGEE. The ends lost 2 bases at V and 6 bases at J; junction bases unmatched: 5. CDR3 length: 14 amino acids. The CDR3 sequence: CASSVGGEGNEQFF. Here the CDR3 DNA reads TGTGCCAGCAGCGTGGGCGGGGAGGGCAATGAGCAGTTCTTC.

This clonotype has only a few counts. This chain links TRBV7-9 with TRBJ2-5; a possible D gene is TRBD1 (5 bases). Germline V lookup: CDR1 SEHNR, CDR2 FQNEAQ (reference sequence). The CDR3 sequence is 14 residues long. V shed 5 bases and J shed 2 bases, with 12 bases lying between them. The chain's CDR3 is CASSLESGQETQYF. CDR3 bases: TGTGCCAGCAGCCTAGAGTCAGGGCAAGAGACCCAGTACTTC.

This chain joins TRBV30 and TRBJ2-7; tentatively, D is TRBD2 (6 bases). V dropped 0 bases and J dropped 2 bases, with 8 bases sitting between them. Germline CDR1 GTSNPN, CDR2 SVGIG (reference sequence). The CDR3 runs to 13 residues. The CDR3 is CAWSVGGAYEQYF. Written as DNA, the CDR3 is TGTGCCTGGAGTGTCGGGGGAGCCTACGAGCAGTACTTC.

This clonotype appeared a few times. The V gene is TRBV2, the J gene TRBJ2-6; D call uncertain. The CDR3 covers 19 residues. V lost 7 bases to trimming and J lost 0 bases, with 22 bases between them. CDR1 and CDR2 (germline): SNHLY, FYNNEI. The CDR3, as DNA: TGTGCCAGCATTACGTTTTGGGAACACGGGCTCTCTGGGGCCAACGTCCTGACTTTC. This codes for CASITFWEHGLSGANVLTF.